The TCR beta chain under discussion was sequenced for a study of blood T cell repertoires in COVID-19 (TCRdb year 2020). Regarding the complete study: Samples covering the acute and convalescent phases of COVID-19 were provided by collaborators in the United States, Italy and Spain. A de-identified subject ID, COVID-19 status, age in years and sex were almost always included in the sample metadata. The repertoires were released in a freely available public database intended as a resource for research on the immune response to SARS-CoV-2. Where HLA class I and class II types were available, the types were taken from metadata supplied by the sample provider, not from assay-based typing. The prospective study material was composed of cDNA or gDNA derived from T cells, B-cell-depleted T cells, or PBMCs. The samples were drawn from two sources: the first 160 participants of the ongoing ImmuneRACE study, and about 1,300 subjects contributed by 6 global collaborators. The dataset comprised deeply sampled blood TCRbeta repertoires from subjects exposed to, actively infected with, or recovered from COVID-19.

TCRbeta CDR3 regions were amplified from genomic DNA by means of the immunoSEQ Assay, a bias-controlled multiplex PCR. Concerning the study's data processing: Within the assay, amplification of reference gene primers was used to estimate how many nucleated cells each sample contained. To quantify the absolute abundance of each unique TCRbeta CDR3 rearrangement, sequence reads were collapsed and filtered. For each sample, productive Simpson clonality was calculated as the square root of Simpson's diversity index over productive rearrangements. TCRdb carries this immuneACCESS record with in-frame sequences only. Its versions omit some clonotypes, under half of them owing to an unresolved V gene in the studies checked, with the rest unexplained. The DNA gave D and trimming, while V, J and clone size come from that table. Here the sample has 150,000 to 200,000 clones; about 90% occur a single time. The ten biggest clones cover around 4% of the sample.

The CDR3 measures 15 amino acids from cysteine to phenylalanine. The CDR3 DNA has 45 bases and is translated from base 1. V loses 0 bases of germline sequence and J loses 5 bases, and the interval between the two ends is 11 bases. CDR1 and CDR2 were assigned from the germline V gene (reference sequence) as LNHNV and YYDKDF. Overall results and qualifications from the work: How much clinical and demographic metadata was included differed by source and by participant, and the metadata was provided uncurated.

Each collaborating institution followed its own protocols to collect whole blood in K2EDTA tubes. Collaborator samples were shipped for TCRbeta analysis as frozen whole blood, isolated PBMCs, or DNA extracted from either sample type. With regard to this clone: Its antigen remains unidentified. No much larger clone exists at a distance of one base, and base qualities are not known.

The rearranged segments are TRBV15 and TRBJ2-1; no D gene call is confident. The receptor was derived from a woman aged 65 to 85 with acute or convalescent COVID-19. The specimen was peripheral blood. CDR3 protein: CATSRDRSINNEQFF. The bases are TGTGCCACCAGCAGAGATCGGAGTATTAACAATGAGCAGTTCTTC. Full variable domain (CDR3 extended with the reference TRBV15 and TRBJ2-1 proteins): DAMVIQNPRYQVTQFGKPVTLSCSQTLNHNVMYWYQQKSSQAPKLLFHYYDKDFNNEADTPDNFQSRRPNTSFCFLDIRSPGLGDTAMYLCATSRDRSINNEQFFGPGTRLTVL.